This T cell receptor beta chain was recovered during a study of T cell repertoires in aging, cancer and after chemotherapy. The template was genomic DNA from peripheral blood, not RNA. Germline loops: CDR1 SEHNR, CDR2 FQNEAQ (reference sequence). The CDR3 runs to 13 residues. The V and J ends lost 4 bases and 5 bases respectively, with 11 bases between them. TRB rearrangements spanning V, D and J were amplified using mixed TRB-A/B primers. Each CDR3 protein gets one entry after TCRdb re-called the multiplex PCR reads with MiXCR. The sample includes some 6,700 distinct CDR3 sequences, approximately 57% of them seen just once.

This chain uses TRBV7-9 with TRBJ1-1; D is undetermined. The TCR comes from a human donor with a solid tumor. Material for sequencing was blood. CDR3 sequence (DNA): TGTGCCAGCAGCTCTCCAGCTACTACTGAAGCTTTCTTT. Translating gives CASSSPATTEAFF.